Sequencing of this T cell receptor (beta chain) was carried out in a study of breast tumors, draining lymph nodes, adjacent tissues. Whole-study findings and limits: That most tumor T cells come from lymph nodes remained unproven. Compared with lymph nodes, tumors were less diverse; compared with nontumor tissue, more. Most tumor T cells seemingly derive from lymph node, then expand in tumor. Compared with basal-like, luminal-like tumors shared significantly more repertoire with nontumor tissue.

On this clonotype: What it binds is unknown. The junction and the germline gene differ at one end; a read error may be behind it.

From germline, CDR1 is SGHDN and CDR2 FVKESK. This CDR3 comprises 16 residues. TCRdb reprocessed the multiplex PCR reads via MiXCR and lists one record per CDR3 protein. This sample has approximately 20,000 distinct CDR3 sequences, with roughly 50% found just once. The sequence derives from a female donor with breast cancer. Some clones in this sample may be carry-over from other donors' samples. The sequenced material came from breast tumor tissue. The chain combines TRBV14 with TRBJ1-6; 9 bases are a match to TRBD1. CDR3 sequence: CPSSHWGQGGDSPLHF. The CDR3 nucleotides are TGCCCCAGCAGCCATTGGGGACAGGGAGGTGATTCACCCCTCCACTTT.